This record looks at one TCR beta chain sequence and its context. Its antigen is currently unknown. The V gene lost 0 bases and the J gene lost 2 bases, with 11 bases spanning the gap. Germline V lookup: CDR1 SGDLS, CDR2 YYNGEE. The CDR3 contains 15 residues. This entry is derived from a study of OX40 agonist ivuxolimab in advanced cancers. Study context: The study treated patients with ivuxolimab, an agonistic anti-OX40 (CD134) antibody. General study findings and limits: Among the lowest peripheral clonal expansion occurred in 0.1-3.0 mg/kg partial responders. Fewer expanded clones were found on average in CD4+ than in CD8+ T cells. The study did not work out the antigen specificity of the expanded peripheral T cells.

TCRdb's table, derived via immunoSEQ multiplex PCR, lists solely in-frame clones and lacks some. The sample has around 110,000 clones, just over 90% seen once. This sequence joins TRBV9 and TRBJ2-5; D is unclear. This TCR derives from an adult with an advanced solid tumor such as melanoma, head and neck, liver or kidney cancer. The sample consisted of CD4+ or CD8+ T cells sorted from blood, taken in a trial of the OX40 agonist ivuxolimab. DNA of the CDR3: TGTGCCAGCAGCGTAGCTCCACAGACTCAAGAGACCCAGTACTTC. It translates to CASSVAPQTQETQYF.